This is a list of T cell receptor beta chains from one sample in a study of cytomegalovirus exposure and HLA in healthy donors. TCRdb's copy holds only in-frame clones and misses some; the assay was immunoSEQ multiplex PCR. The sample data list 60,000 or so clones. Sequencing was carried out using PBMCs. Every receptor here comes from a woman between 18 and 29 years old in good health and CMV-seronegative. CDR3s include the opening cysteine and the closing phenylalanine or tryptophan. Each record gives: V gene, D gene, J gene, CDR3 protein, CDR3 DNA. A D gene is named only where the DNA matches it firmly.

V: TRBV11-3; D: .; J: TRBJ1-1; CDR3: CASSLQGGDTEAFF; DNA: TGTGCCAGCAGCCTACAGGGAGGGGACACTGAAGCTTTCTTT
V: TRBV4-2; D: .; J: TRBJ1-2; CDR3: CASSQVQGRGGYTF; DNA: TGTGCCAGCAGCCAAGTCCAGGGGCGAGGGGGCTACACCTTC
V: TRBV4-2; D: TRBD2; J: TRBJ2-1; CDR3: CASSQEAGGPNEQFF; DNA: TGTGCCAGCAGCCAAGAAGCGGGAGGGCCGAATGAGCAGTTCTTC
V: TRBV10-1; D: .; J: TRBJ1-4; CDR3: CASSESLNEKLFF; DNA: TGCGCCAGCAGTGAGAGCCTGAATGAAAAACTGTTTTTT
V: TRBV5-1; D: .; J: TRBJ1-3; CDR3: CASSLAYSGNTIYF; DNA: TGCGCCAGCAGCTTAGCCTACTCTGGAAACACCATATATTTT
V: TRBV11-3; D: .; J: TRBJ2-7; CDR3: CASSTKHDRQYF; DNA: TGTGCCAGCAGCACAAAACACGACAGGCAGTACTTC
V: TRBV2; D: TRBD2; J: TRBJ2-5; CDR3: CASSARTRGAETQYF; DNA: TGTGCCAGCAGTGCGAGGACTAGAGGGGCGGAGACCCAGTACTTC
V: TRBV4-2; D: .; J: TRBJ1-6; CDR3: CASSQESVAGSPLHF; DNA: TGTGCCAGCAGCCAAGAATCAGTTGCGGGGTCACCCCTCCACTTT
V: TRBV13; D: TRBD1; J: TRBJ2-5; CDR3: CASRPGQEENQYF; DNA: TGTGCCAGCAGACCGGGACAGGAAGAGAACCAGTACTTC
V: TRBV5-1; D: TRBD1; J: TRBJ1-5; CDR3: CASSPGTDPNQPQHF; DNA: TGCGCCAGCAGCCCAGGGACAGACCCTAATCAGCCCCAGCATTTT
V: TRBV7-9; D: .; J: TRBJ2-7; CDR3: CASTGGGDSSYEQYF; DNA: TGTGCCAGCACGGGAGGGGGGGACAGCTCCTACGAGCAGTACTTC
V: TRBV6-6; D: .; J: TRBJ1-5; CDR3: CATKQQNSNQPQHF; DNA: TGTGCCACCAAACAGCAAAATAGCAATCAGCCCCAGCATTTT
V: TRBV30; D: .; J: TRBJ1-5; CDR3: CAWSRDSNQPQHF; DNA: TGTGCCTGGAGTCGGGATAGCAATCAGCCCCAGCATTTT
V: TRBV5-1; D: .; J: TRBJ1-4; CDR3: CASSPQGEKLFF; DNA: TGCGCCAGCAGCCCGCAGGGGGAAAAACTGTTTTTT
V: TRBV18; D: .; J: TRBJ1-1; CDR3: CASSLQMNTEAFF; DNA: TGTGCCAGCTCACTCCAAATGAACACTGAAGCTTTCTTT
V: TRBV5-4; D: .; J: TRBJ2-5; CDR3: CASSSLGGPETQYF; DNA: TGTGCCAGCAGCTCCCTCGGGGGGCCAGAGACCCAGTACTTC
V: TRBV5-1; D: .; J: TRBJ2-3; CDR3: CASSLATSTDTQYF; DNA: TGCGCCAGCAGCTTGGCAACTAGCACAGATACGCAGTATTTT
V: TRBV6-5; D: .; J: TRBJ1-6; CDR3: CASSSYPGQTNSPLHF; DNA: TGTGCCAGCAGTTCCTACCCGGGACAAACCAATTCACCCCTCCACTTT
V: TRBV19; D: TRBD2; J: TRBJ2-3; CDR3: CASSPSRASGSTDTQYF; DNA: TGTGCCAGTAGTCCGAGCCGGGCTAGCGGGAGCACAGATACGCAGTATTTT
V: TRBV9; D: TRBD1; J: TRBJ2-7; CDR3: CASSNPRQGRTYEQYF; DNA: TGTGCCAGCAGCAATCCGAGACAGGGACGAACCTACGAGCAGTACTTC
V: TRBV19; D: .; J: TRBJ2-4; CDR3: CASSMAENIQYF; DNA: TGTGCCAGTAGTATGGCAGAAAACATTCAGTACTTC
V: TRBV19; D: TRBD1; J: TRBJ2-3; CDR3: CASKVGQGTDTQYF; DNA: TGTGCCAGTAAGGTGGGACAGGGCACAGATACGCAGTATTTT
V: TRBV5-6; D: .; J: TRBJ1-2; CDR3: CASSYRVGYTF; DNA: TGTGCCAGCAGCTACAGGGTTGGCTACACCTTC
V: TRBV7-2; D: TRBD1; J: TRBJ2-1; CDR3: CASTPSRGLYNEQFF; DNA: TGTGCCAGCACCCCCTCCAGGGGGCTCTACAATGAGCAGTTCTTC
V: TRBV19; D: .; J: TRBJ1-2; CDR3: CASIQPGAGNYGYTF; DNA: TGTGCCAGTATCCAACCTGGGGCAGGAAACTATGGCTACACCTTC
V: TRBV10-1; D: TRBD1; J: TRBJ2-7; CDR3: CASSEFSGTVYEQYF; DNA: TGCGCCAGCAGTGAGTTTTCCGGGACAGTCTACGAGCAGTACTTC
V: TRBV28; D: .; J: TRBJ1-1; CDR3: CASTWGIRGEAFF; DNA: TGTGCCAGCACCTGGGGCATCCGCGGTGAAGCTTTCTTT
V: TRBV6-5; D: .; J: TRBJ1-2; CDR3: CASSYSAEIYGYTF; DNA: TGTGCCAGCAGTTACTCGGCAGAAATTTATGGCTACACCTTC
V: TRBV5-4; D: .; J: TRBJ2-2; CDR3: CASRQRLDTGELFF; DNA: TGTGCCAGCAGGCAGCGGTTGGACACCGGGGAGCTGTTTTTT
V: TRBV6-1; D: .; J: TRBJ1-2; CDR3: CASSGYNRVGYTF; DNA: TGTGCCAGCAGTGGATATAACAGGGTTGGCTACACCTTC
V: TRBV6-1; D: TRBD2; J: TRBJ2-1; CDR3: CASSPLAGNYNEQFF; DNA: TGTGCCAGCAGTCCCCTAGCGGGGAATTACAATGAGCAGTTCTTC
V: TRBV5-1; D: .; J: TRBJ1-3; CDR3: CASSSGSNSGNTIYF; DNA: TGCGCCAGCAGTTCCGGGTCAAACTCTGGAAACACCATATATTTT
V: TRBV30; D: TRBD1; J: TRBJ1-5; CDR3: CAWDRGSDNQPQHF; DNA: TGTGCCTGGGACAGGGGGAGCGACAATCAGCCCCAGCATTTT
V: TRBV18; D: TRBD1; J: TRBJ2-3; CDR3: CASSPPGQGYRGTDTQYF; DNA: TGTGCCAGCTCACCACCTGGACAGGGTTACAGAGGCACAGATACGCAGTATTTT
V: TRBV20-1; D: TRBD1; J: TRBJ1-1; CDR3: CSAEDGDRAFF; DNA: TGCAGTGCAGAGGACGGGGACAGGGCTTTCTTT